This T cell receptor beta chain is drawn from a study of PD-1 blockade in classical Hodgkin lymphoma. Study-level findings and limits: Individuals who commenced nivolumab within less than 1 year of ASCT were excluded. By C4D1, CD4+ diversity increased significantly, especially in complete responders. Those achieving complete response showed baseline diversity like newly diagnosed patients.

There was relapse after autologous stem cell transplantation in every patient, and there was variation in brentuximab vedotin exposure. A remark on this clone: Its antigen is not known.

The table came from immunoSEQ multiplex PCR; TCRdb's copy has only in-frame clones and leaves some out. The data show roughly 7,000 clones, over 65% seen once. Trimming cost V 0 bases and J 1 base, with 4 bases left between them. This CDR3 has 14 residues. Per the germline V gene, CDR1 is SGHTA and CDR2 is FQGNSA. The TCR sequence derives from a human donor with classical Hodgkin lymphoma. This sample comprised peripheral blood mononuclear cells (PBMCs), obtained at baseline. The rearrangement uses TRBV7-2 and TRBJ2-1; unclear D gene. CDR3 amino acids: CASSLAGSYNEQFF. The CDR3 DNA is TGTGCCAGCAGCTTAGCGGGATCCTACAATGAGCAGTTCTTC.